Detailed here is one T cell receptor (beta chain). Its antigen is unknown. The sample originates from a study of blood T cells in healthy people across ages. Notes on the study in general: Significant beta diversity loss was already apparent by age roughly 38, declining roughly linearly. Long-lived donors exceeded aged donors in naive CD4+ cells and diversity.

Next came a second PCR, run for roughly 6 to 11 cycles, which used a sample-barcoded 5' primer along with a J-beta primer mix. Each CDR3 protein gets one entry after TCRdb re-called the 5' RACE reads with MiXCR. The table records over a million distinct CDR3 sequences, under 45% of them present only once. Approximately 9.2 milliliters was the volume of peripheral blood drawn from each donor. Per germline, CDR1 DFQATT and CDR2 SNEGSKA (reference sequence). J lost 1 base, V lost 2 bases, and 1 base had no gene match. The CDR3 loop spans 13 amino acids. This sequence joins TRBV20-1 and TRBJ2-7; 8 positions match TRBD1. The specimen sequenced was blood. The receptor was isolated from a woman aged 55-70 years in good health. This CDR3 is CSARRDRSYEQYF. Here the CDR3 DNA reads TGCAGTGCTAGAAGGGACAGGTCCTACGAGCAGTACTTC.